This T cell receptor (beta chain) was sequenced during a study of early T cells in non-severe SARS-CoV-2 infection (dated by TCRdb to the early 2020s). For context, the study as a whole: TCR sequencing used bulk RNA from unsorted whole blood, so alpha and beta chains could not be paired.

Overall results and qualifications from the work: VDJdb matching was skewed toward anti-spike CD8 responses and likely underestimated virus-specific expansions by missing private and CD4 specificities.

The study was a case-control design nested within a healthcare worker cohort in London, UK, with weekly nasopharyngeal swab PCR tests and blood sampling. Healthcare workers were enrolled in the week of the UK lockdown, from 23 to 31 March 2020, and were followed every week for up to 16 weeks. From the cysteine up to the phenylalanine, the CDR3 has a length of 18 residues. Only the CDR3 DNA is retained, 54 bases long and in frame from the first base. Taken from the germline V gene, the CDR1 and CDR2 loops are SNHLY and FYNNEI. From V the trimming removes 7 bases and from J it removes 0 bases, while the gene matches leave 13 bases of the junction unaccounted for. The library was prepared using 5' RACE. Instrument on record: NextSeq 500. Unique molecular identifiers were attached to individual cDNA molecules in the TCR library protocol so that sequencing error and PCR bias could be corrected. Sequencing covered both TCR alpha and beta chains, and within each sample the abundances of alpha and beta sequences were tightly co-correlated. Turning to the authors' computational methods: Decombinator V4 was used to annotate the V gene, J gene and CDR3 of the TCR sequences. TCRs were defined as expanded if a significant change between any two time points was detected under a Poisson model with p below 0.0001. TCR abundances were normalised to the total number of TCRs sequenced per sample and expressed as counts per million. TRAV1-2 paired with TRAJ12, TRAJ20 or TRAJ33 defined MAIT TCRs, while TRAV10 paired with TRAJ18 defined iNKT TCRs. VDJdb, accessed 1 November 2021, was searched for CMV, EBV and SARS-CoV-2 annotated TCRs, excluding TCRs annotated for multiple antigens. Through fastp at Q25 and MiXCR, TCRdb rebuilt clones from the public reads, retaining in-frame beta chains. Every CDR3 protein is listed once, alongside the most common genes and DNA of its rows. The V and J calls, along with clone size, are taken from TCRdb and not from the paper's own processing. The sample has about 89,000 distinct CDR3 sequences on record, 16% of them singletons. The ten largest make up about 5% of the sample.

About this clonotype itself: This clone's antigen is unknown. Base qualities are not provided; no much larger clone lies one nucleotide away.

The sequenced sample was whole blood, obtained at baseline. This clonotype originated in an adult who was a healthcare worker with PCR-confirmed SARS-CoV-2 infection or an uninfected control (not recorded which). The rearranged chain carries TRBV2 and TRBJ1-3; 9 middle bases align to TRBD1. The CDR3 reads as follows: CASTSGTGWWSSGNTIYF. At the DNA level, the sequence is TGTGCCAGCACCTCCGGGACAGGGTGGTGGAGCTCTGGAAACACCATATATTTT.